The 21 T cell receptor beta chains listed next were all sequenced from one sample in a study of T cell repertoires in aging, cancer and after chemotherapy. The template was genomic DNA from peripheral blood, not RNA. Rearranged V-D-J TRB sequences were amplified with a mixed TRB-A/B primer pool. TCRdb re-called the multiplex PCR reads through MiXCR, storing one row per CDR3 protein. This sample has some 9,700 distinct CDR3 sequences, with approximately 33% found just once. Source material: blood. The source is a human donor in good health.

CDR3 loop: CASSQKGGRDTEAFF. The DNA for the CDR3 is TGTGCCAGCTCTCAAAAAGGGGGGCGGGACACTGAAGCTTTCTTT. The chain recombines TRBV18 with TRBJ1-1; perhaps TRBD1 as D (6 bases). The CDR3 loop spans 15 amino acids. Per germline, CDR1 KGHSH and CDR2 LQKENI. Between the trimmed V and J ends, which lost 6 bases and 3 bases, there was a span of 17 bases.

The sample holds a few counts of this clonotype. The V and J genes are TRBV19 and TRBJ2-3; D tentatively fits TRBD1 or TRBD2 (7 bases each). Trimming pared 7 bases from V and 8 bases from J, leaving 25 bases between. Germline CDR1 is LNHDA and CDR2 is SQIVND (reference sequence). This CDR3 is built from 16 residues. CDR3 sequence (DNA): TGTGCCAGTACCGAGGGGGCTAGCGGAATCTCCGGTACGCAGTATTTT. It yields the protein CASTEGASGISGTQYF.

This clonotype was detected only a few times. V and J are TRBV30 and TRBJ1-4, with D possibly being TRBD1 (5 bases). This CDR3 contains 13 residues. V shed 4 bases and J shed 1 base, with 7 bases lying between them. In germline, CDR1 is GTSNPN, CDR2 SVGIG (reference sequence). Written as DNA, the CDR3 is TGTGCCTGGACGCAGGGAACTAATGAAAAACTGTTTTTT. Translation gives CAWTQGTNEKLFF.

This clonotype was counted a few times. The chain recombines TRBV30 with TRBJ2-2; maybe TRBD2 (7 bases). The CDR3 consists of 12 residues. Per germline, CDR1 GTSNPN and CDR2 SVGIG (reference sequence). V dropped 7 bases and J dropped 5 bases, with 11 bases sitting between them. CDR3: CALEGGTGELFF. CDR3 nucleotide sequence: TGTGCCTTAGAGGGGGGGACCGGGGAGCTGTTTTTT.

This clonotype came up a few times. The chain carries TRBV30 and TRBJ1-6; tentative D call: TRBD1 (6 bases). The CDR3 extends over 14 amino acids. Germline V lookup: CDR1 GTSNPN, CDR2 SVGIG (reference sequence). V lost 7 bases to trimming and J lost 7 bases, with 17 bases between them. The CDR3 DNA reads TGTGCCTTTGACGTACAGGGAGGGAATTCACCCCTCCACTTT. Its translation: CAFDVQGGNSPLHF.

The chain employs TRBV5-6 and TRBJ2-5; 9 nucleotides match TRBD1. The CDR3 totals 15 residues. V shed 4 bases and J 4 bases; nucleotides not matched to a gene: 8. Per the germline V gene, CDR1 is SGHDT and CDR2 is YYEEEE. CDR3 residues: CASSPGQGSGETQYF. The DNA of the CDR3 is TGTGCCAGCAGCCCGGGACAGGGATCGGGAGAGACCCAGTACTTC.

This clonotype was picked up one time. V usage is TRBV7-2 and J usage is TRBJ2-1; perhaps TRBD2 as D (5 bases). Per the germline V gene, CDR1 is SGHTA and CDR2 is FQGNSA. V gave up 3 bases and J gave up 0 bases, with 15 bases separating them. The CDR3 runs 17 residues. The CDR3 DNA reads as TGTGCCAGCAGCTTGGAAAAGCGGTACAGCTCCTACAATGAGCAGTTCTTC. Translating it yields CASSLEKRYSSYNEQFF.

In DNA, the CDR3 is TGTGCCAGCAGTGAAGCTGTGTCAGGGGTTGTGAACACTGAAGCTTTCTTT. It translates to CASSEAVSGVVNTEAFF. The chain carries TRBV6-1 and TRBJ1-1, with a tentative D call TRBD1 (6 bases). Germline CDR1 reads MNHNS; CDR2 reads SASEGT. The CDR3 length is 17 residues. V was cut by 0 bases and J by 0 bases, with 14 bases left in between.

The chain has TRBV5-6 and TRBJ2-5, with D perhaps being TRBD1 or TRBD2 (5 bases each). The CDR3 contains 13 residues. The ends were cut back, 3 bases at V and 11 bases at J, with 17 bases in the middle. Germline CDR1 SGHDT, CDR2 YYEEEE. The CDR3 loop reads CASSSEGAREQYF. In nucleotides, the CDR3 is TGTGCCAGCAGCTCGGAAGGGGCGAGGGAGCAGTACTTC. Full variable domain (remainder filled in from reference TRBV5-6 and TRBJ2-5): DAGVTQSPTHLIKTRGQQVTLRCSPKSGHDTVSWYQQALGQGPQFIFQYYEEEERQRGNFPDRFSGHQFPNYSSELNVNALLLGDSALYLCASSSEGAREQYFGPGTRLLVL.

The chain combines TRBV6-5 with TRBJ1-6; 7 bases align to TRBD1. The CDR3 has 13 amino acids. V lost 9 bases to trimming and J lost 7 bases; unmatched junction nucleotides: 6. Germline V lookup: CDR1 MNHEY, CDR2 SVGAGI. The CDR3 is CASLTGANSPLHF. CDR3 in DNA: TGTGCCAGTTTAACAGGGGCCAATTCACCCCTCCACTTT.

The gene calls are TRBV19 and TRBJ2-7; 11 bases agree with TRBD1. CDR1 LNHDA and CDR2 SQIVND come from the germline V gene (reference sequence). The CDR3 has 13 residues. The V and J ends lost 6 bases and 7 bases, in that order; junction bases with no gene match: 5. The CDR3 DNA reads as TGTGCCAGTAGGGACAGGGGGCTAGGGGAGCAGTACTTC. Translating it yields CASRDRGLGEQYF.

This clonotype was seen a handful of times. The CDR3 here is CAWISGFGNTIYF. DNA for the CDR3: TGTGCCTGGATATCAGGGTTCGGAAACACCATATATTTT. J is TRBJ1-3 and V is TRBV30; the D gene is possibly TRBD1 (5 bases). The CDR3 covers 13 residues. V dropped 4 bases and J dropped 4 bases, with 11 bases sitting between them. The germline V gene encodes CDR1 GTSNPN and CDR2 SVGIG (reference sequence).

This sequence joins TRBV6-1 and TRBJ2-7; 9 bases fit TRBD1. V lost 2 bases to trimming and J lost 2 bases; unmatched junction nucleotides: 4. There are 15 residues in the CDR3. Germline V gene lookup returns CDR1 MNHNS and CDR2 SASEGT. The CDR3 coding sequence is TGTGCCAGCAGTGAAAGTGGGACAGGGCCCTACGAGCAGTACTTC. Residues: CASSESGTGPYEQYF.

Notes on this clonotype: One junction end disagrees with the germline gene, perhaps due to a read error. The V and J genes are TRBV18 and TRBJ2-3; perhaps TRBD2 as D (5 bases). Germline-derived CDR1 and CDR2 are KGHSH and LQKENI. The CDR3 consists of 14 residues. CDR3 sequence (DNA): TGTGCCAGCTCTCCACTAGAATTGGCAGATACGCAGTATTTT. It codes for CASSPLELADTQYF.

This clonotype was observed a handful of times. This sequence joins TRBV20-1 and TRBJ2-1; no clear D. Per the germline V gene, CDR1 is DFQATT and CDR2 is SNEGSKA (reference sequence). V lost 2 bases, J lost 3 bases, and 14 bases lay in between. The CDR3 length is 15 residues. CDR3 residues: CSARPPQTGYNEQFF. As DNA, the CDR3 is TGCAGTGCTAGACCCCCCCAGACGGGCTACAATGAGCAGTTCTTC.

Within the sample, this clonotype is medium-sized. The J gene is TRBJ1-1, the V gene TRBV29-1, with D perhaps matching TRBD1 (6 bases). Germline V gene lookup returns CDR1 SQVTM and CDR2 ANQGSEA. This CDR3 has 16 residues. V gave up 0 bases and J gave up 3 bases, with 17 bases separating them. CDR3 residues: CSVEEGRGSGYTEAFF. For the CDR3, the DNA is TGCAGCGTTGAAGAGGGCAGGGGAAGTGGTTACACTGAAGCTTTCTTT.

The chain uses TRBV20-1 and TRBJ2-1, with 7 nucleotides matching TRBD2. In germline, CDR1 is DFQATT, CDR2 SNEGSKA (reference sequence). CDR3 size: 12 residues. DNA for the CDR3: TGCAGCGGGAAGCGGGGCTACAATGAGCAGTTCTTC. It yields the protein CSGKRGYNEQFF.

The rearrangement joins TRBV27 to TRBJ2-1, with D possibly being TRBD2 (5 bases). This CDR3 comprises 15 residues. The ends were cut back, 4 bases at V and 4 bases at J, with 14 bases in the middle. Germline assignment: CDR1 MNHEY and CDR2 SMNVEV (reference sequence). The CDR3 here is CASSSQSDSYNEQFF. CDR3 in DNA: TGTGCCAGCAGTTCGCAATCGGACTCGTACAATGAGCAGTTCTTC.

The gene calls are TRBV19 and TRBJ2-6; D might be TRBD1 (6 bases). CDR1 is LNHDA and CDR2 is SQIVND in the germline V gene (reference sequence). CDR3 length: 21 amino acids. With 3 bases removed from V and 0 bases from J, the gap between germline ends came to 24 bases. CDR3 loop: CASSMGRGQTFGNSGANVLTF. The CDR3, as DNA: TGTGCCAGTAGTATGGGTAGAGGACAGACGTTTGGAAACTCTGGGGCCAACGTCCTGACTTTC.

The rearrangement uses TRBV12-3 or TRBV12-4 and TRBJ2-1; D may be TRBD2 (6 bases). V was trimmed by 7 bases and J by 3 bases, leaving 22 bases between them. The CDR3 extends over 17 amino acids. The CDR3 DNA is TGTGCCAGCACCAATGGGAGGAGAAACCTTATCTACAATGAGCAGTTCTTC. Its protein product is CASTNGRRNLIYNEQFF.

Sample share makes this clonotype medium-sized. The chain joins TRBV29-1 to TRBJ2-3; 11 positions agree with TRBD2. CDR3 size: 15 residues. J lost 2 bases, V lost 7 bases, and 8 bases had no gene match. Germline V gene sequence: CDR1 SQVTM, CDR2 ANQGSEA. Written as DNA, the CDR3 is TGCAGCGGGGTTAGCGGGGGGGCACCCACAGATACGCAGTATTTT. The encoded protein is CSGVSGGAPTDTQYF.